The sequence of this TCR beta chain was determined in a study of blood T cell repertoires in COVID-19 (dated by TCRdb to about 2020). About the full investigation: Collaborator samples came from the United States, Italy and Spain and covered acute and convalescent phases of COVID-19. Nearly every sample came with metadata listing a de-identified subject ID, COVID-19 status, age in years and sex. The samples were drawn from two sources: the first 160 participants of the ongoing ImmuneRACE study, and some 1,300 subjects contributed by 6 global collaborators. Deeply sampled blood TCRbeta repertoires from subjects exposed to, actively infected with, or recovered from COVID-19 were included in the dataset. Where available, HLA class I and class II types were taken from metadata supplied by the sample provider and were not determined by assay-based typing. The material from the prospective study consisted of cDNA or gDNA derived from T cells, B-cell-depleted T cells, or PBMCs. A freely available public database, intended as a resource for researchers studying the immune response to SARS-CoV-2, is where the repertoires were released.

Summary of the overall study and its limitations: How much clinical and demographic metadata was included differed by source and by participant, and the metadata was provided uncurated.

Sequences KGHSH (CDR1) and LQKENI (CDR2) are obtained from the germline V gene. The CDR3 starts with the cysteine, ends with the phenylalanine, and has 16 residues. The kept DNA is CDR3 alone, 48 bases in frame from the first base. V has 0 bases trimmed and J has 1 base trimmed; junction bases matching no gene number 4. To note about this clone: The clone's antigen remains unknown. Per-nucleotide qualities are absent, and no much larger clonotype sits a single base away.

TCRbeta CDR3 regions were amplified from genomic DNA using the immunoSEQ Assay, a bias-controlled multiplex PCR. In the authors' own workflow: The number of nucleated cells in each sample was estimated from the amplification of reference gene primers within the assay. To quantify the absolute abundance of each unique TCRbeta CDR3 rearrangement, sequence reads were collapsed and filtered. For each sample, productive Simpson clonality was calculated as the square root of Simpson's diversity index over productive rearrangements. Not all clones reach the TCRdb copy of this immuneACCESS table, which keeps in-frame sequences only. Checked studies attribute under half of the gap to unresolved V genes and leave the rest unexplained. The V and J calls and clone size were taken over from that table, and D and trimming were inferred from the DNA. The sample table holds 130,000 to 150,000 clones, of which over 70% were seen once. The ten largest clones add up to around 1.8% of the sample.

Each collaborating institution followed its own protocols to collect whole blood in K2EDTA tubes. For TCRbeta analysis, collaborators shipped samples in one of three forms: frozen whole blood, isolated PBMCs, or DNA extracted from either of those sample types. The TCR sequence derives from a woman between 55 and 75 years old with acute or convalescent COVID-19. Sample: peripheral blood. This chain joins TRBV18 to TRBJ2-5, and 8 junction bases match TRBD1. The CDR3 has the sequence CASSPPGDRSQETQYF. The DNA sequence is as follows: TGTGCCAGCTCACCACCCGGGGACAGGAGCCAAGAGACCCAGTACTTC. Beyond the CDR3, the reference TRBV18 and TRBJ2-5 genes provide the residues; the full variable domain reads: NAGVMQNPRHLVRRRGQEARLRCSPMKGHSHVYWYRQLPEEGLKFMVYLQKENIIDESGMPKERFSAEFPKEGPSILRIQQVVRGDSAAYFCASSPPGDRSQETQYFGPGTRLLVL.